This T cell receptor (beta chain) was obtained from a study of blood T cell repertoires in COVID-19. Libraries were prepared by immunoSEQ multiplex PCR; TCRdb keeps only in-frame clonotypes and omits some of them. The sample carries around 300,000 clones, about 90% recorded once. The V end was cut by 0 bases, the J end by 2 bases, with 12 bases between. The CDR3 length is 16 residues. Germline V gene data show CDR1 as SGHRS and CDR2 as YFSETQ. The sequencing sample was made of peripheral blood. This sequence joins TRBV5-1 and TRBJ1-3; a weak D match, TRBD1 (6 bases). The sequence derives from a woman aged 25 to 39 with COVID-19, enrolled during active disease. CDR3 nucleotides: TGCGCCAGCAGCTTGGACAGGGAACAACCTGGAAACACCATATATTTT. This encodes CASSLDREQPGNTIYF. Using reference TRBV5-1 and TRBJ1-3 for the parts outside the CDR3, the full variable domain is KAGVTQTPRYLIKTRGQQVTLSCSPISGHRSVSWYQQTPGQGLQFLFEYFSETQRNKGNFPGRFSGRQFSNSRSEMNVSTLELGDSALYLCASSLDREQPGNTIYFGEGSWLTVV.